These 4 T cell receptor beta chains originate from one sample sequenced in a study of blood T cell repertoires in COVID-19. Generated by immunoSEQ multiplex PCR, the TCRdb table keeps only in-frame clones and is missing some. Found here are about 260,000 clones, around 86% of them singletons; the top ten hold about 9.8%. The material sequenced was peripheral blood. Receptor source: a middle-aged man who had recovered from COVID-19.

The V call is TRBV10-3, the J call TRBJ2-3, with D perhaps TRBD1 (5 bases). Germline V gives CDR1 ENHRY, CDR2 SYGVKD. The CDR3 runs 15 residues. The germline V and J ends were trimmed by 6 bases and 1 base, with 14 bases remaining between them. The CDR3 region is CAISFDGQRTDTQYF. In DNA, the CDR3 is TGTGCCATCAGCTTTGATGGACAACGCACAGATACGCAGTATTTT.

About this clone itself: This specimen includes other DNA sequences encoding the same CDR3. This rearrangement joins TRBV7-9 to TRBJ2-3; no clear D. Deletions cut 2 bases from V and 4 bases from J, with 4 bases between. The CDR3 extends over 12 amino acids. Germline-derived CDR1 and CDR2 are SEHNR and FQNEAQ (reference sequence). CDR3 nucleotide sequence: TGTGCCAGCAGCTTAAGCTCAGATACGCAGTATTTT. Translation gives CASSLSSDTQYF.

The V gene is TRBV7-2, the J gene TRBJ1-1, with TRBD1 matching over 7 bases. Trimming cost V 7 bases and J 1 base; bases outside gene matches: 3. The CDR3 covers 13 residues. The germline gives CDR1 SGHTA, CDR2 FQGNSA. The DNA for the CDR3 is TGTGCCAGCATTAGACAGGGGAACACTGAAGCTTTCTTT. Its protein is CASIRQGNTEAFF.

The CDR3 DNA is TGCGCCAGCAGCTTGGCGGGGGGCCTCTACGAGCAGTACTTC. Translation gives CASSLAGGLYEQYF. The J gene is TRBJ2-7, the V gene TRBV5-1, with D tentatively TRBD2 (7 bases). Germline CDR1 is SGHRS and CDR2 is YFSETQ. Trimming pared 0 bases from V and 3 bases from J, leaving 10 bases between. CDR3 length: 14 residues.